This is a list of T cell receptor beta chains from one sample in a study of blood T cells in healthy people across ages. In TCRdb, the 5' RACE reads were re-called with MiXCR into one record per CDR3 protein. This table holds about 1.6 million distinct CDR3 sequences, around 35% found once. The sample consisted of blood. The receptors derive from a woman between 25 and 40 years old in good health. CDR3s include the opening cysteine and the closing phenylalanine or tryptophan.

15	TRBV27	TRBJ2-1	CASSTSTGSHNEQFF
11	TRBV5-1	TRBJ2-1	CASSIAELQFF
14	TRBV13	TRBJ2-5	CASTQRERQETQYF
15	TRBV7-9	TRBJ2-3	CASSLLAPEGDTQYF
13	TRBV4-1	TRBJ2-7	CASSQDPHREQYF
14	TRBV9	TRBJ2-7	CASSVGQENYEQYF
13	TRBV20-1	TRBJ2-2	CSAIDQNTGELFF
12	TRBV29-1	TRBJ2-1	CSVEDSGEEQFF
14	TRBV5-1	TRBJ2-4	CASSYGEAKNIQYF
15	TRBV7-2	TRBJ1-1	CASSLDTFTPTEAFF
12	TRBV10-3	TRBJ2-5	CATGTGGTAQYF
13	TRBV20-1	TRBJ2-7	CSAAHEQEYEQYF
14	TRBV7-3	TRBJ1-4	CASLPDRPNEKLFF
11	TRBV10-3	TRBJ1-1	CAISERREAFF
15	TRBV5-4	TRBJ2-1	CASSPRGQTYNEQFF
14	TRBV12-3/TRBV12-4	TRBJ1-5	CASITQGSNQPQHF
15	TRBV20-1	TRBJ2-2	CSARWGLAGTGELFF
14	TRBV20-1	TRBJ2-1	CSARGGIPRPEQFF
12	TRBV20-1	TRBJ2-1	CSARDREYEQFF
14	TRBV7-9	TRBJ2-7	CASSLGGNSYEQYF
14	TRBV6-1	TRBJ2-5	CASSEVDRSGTQYF
15	TRBV15	TRBJ1-3	CATSSGGRSGNTIYF
14	TRBV20-1	-	CSASPGSKAHEQYF
12	TRBV20-1	TRBJ2-1	CSAGARVGEQFF
16	TRBV5-6	TRBJ2-1	CASSSENYGRYNEQFF
15	TRBV12-3/TRBV12-4	TRBJ2-7	CASSLGPGYSYEQYF
17	TRBV2	TRBJ2-1	CASSDPPGLAVNNEQFF
16	TRBV12-3/TRBV12-4	TRBJ2-1	CASSLAGGTGWTEQFF
15	TRBV7-3	TRBJ2-1	CASSLGQGAFNEQFF
16	TRBV29-1	TRBJ2-6	CSVPRELHSGANVRTF
15	TRBV10-2	TRBJ2-5	CASIDRAQVGETQYF
11	TRBV6-1	TRBJ1-2	CASGSGRGYTF
16	TRBV5-1	TRBJ2-1	CASSFSGGASYNEQFF
13	TRBV5-1	TRBJ2-7	CASSLSTPYEQYF
14	TRBV7-3	TRBJ2-3	CASSGRERTDTQYF
15	TRBV18	TRBJ2-5	CASSPWAGRGETQYF
15	TRBV7-9	TRBJ1-6	CASSSAGSYNSPLHF
12	TRBV27	TRBJ2-7	CASRTGWGEQYF
10	TRBV2	TRBJ2-1	CASSGGEQFF
17	TRBV9	TRBJ2-7	CASNVDQDRADQREQYF
17	TRBV10-3	TRBJ2-3	CAISESMGQGASDTQYF
15	TRBV11-2	TRBJ2-3	CASRSGDSFTDTQYF
14	TRBV29-1	TRBJ2-7	CSVATGTSGYEQYF
13	TRBV19	TRBJ2-1	CASSPGPRAEQFF
14	TRBV28	TRBJ2-3	CASSFDRAGDTQYF